This entry lists 5 T cell receptor beta chains sequenced from one sample in a study of identical twins. From the 5' RACE reads, TCRdb called clonotypes with MiXCR, one entry per CDR3 protein. Of 1,800,000 or so distinct CDR3 sequences listed, about 31% were seen once; the top ten hold over 0.25%. Sequencing was carried out using cord blood. The receptors were gathered from a newborn girl in good health.

This clonotype was counted between two and nine times. The rearrangement uses TRBV5-1 and TRBJ2-1; TRBD1 matches at 9 bases. This CDR3 spans 15 amino acids. Germline V gene lookup returns CDR1 SGHRS and CDR2 YFSETQ. V shed 3 bases and J 6 bases; nucleotides not matched to a gene: 7. The CDR3 sequence: CASSSSGQGPNEQFF. CDR3 bases: TGCGCCAGCAGCTCTTCGGGACAGGGTCCCAATGAGCAGTTCTTC. The variable domain in full, with the rest retrieved from reference TRBV5-1 and TRBJ2-1, is KAGVTQTPRYLIKTRGQQVTLSCSPISGHRSVSWYQQTPGQGLQFLFEYFSETQRNKGNFPGRFSGRQFSNSRSEMNVSTLELGDSALYLCASSSSGQGPNEQFFGPGTRLTVL.

This clonotype was observed a few times. The genes are TRBV4-2 and TRBJ2-3; D remains ambiguous. CDR1 LGHNA and CDR2 YNFKEQ come from the germline V gene. V lost 0 bases, J lost 4 bases, and 8 bases lay in between. The CDR3 loop spans 14 amino acids. DNA for the CDR3: TGTGCCAGCAGCCAAGAAGCCTTGGCAGATACGCAGTATTTT. Protein product: CASSQEALADTQYF.

This clonotype was observed a few times. The chain carries TRBV2 and TRBJ2-3; D is ambiguous. Trimming pared 7 bases from V and 2 bases from J, leaving 19 bases between. This CDR3 spans 16 amino acids. Germline loops: CDR1 SNHLY, CDR2 FYNNEI. The CDR3 region has the DNA TGTGCCAGCAACGACGGTCTTGCGGCGATCACAGATACGCAGTATTTT. It yields the protein CASNDGLAAITDTQYF.

The chain is built from TRBV20-1 and TRBJ1-5; no clear D gene. Germline V gene lookup returns CDR1 DFQATT and CDR2 SNEGSKA (reference sequence). The CDR3 is 13 residues long. Trimming removed 1 base at V and 5 bases at J, with 9 bases between. The CDR3 coding sequence is TGCAGTGCTAGAGCCAGCCCCGATCAGCCCCAGCATTTT. This codes for CSARASPDQPQHF.

The chain recombines TRBV3-1 with TRBJ2-3; TRBD2 agrees at 15 bases. Germline CDR1 reads LGHDT; CDR2 reads YNNKEL (reference sequence). Trimming took 1 base from V and 1 from J; bases not matched to a gene: 12. This CDR3 comprises 21 residues. The CDR3 spells CASSQGLWTSGRAGRTDTQYF. The CDR3 coding sequence is TGTGCCAGCAGCCAAGGTCTCTGGACTAGCGGGAGGGCGGGACGCACAGATACGCAGTATTTT.